This T cell receptor (beta chain) is drawn from a study of blood T cell repertoires in COVID-19. Overall study context: Spain, Italy and the United States supplied samples that represented acute and convalescent COVID-19.

A few counts support this clone. There are 15 residues in the CDR3. Germline values: CDR1 MDHEN, CDR2 SYDVKM. V was cut by 7 bases and J by 4 bases, with 20 bases left in between. Assay used: immunoSEQ multiplex PCR; TCRdb lists only in-frame clones, some missing. The table records about 260,000 clones, about 90% of them present only once. Input material: peripheral blood. The TCR sequence derives from a young woman with COVID-19, enrolled during active disease. The gene calls are TRBV28 and TRBJ2-7, with D perhaps TRBD2 (6 bases). The CDR3: CASKRGGYSFYEQYF. The CDR3 DNA follows: TGTGCCAGCAAGAGGGGAGGTTACTCCTTTTACGAGCAGTACTTC.